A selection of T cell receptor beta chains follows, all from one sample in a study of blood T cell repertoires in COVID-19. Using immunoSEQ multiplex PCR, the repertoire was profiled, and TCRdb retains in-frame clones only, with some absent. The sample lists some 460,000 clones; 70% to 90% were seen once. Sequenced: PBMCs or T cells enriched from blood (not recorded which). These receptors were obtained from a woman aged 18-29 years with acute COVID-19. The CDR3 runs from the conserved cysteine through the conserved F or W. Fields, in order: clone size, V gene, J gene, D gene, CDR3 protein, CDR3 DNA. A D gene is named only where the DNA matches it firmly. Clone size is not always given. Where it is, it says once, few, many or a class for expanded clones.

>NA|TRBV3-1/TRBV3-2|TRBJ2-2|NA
CASSQVQVLLNTGELFF
TGTGCCAGCAGCCAAGTTCAGGTACTCCTGAACACCGGGGAGCTGTTTTTT
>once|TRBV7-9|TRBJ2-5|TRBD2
CASSLTTGTSGETQYF
TGTGCCAGCAGCCTAACGACCGGGACTAGCGGGGAGACCCAGTACTTC
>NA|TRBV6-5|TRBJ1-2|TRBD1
CASSNTGQGIYGYTF
TGTGCCAGCAGTAATACGGGACAGGGGATCTATGGCTACACCTTC
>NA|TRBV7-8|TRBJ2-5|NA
CASSPPVSETQYF
TGTGCCAGCAGCCCACCAGTGTCAGAGACCCAGTACTTC
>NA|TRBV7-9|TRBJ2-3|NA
CASSLAASTDTQYF
TGTGCCAGCAGCTTAGCAGCTAGCACAGATACGCAGTATTTT
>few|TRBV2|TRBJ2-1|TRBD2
CASSNSGSWFVVNNEQFF
TGTGCCAGCAGTAATAGCGGGAGCTGGTTCGTGGTGAACAATGAGCAGTTCTTC
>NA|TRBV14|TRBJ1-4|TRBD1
CASRPYRGEGEKLFF
TGTGCCAGCAGACCCTACAGGGGCGAGGGTGAAAAACTGTTTTTT
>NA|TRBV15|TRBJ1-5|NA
CATSRTRQVRWQPQHF
TGTGCCACCAGCAGGACCCGACAGGTTCGATGGCAGCCCCAGCATTTT
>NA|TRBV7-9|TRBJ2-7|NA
CASSLTGYEQYF
TGTGCCAGCAGCCTAACCGGGTACGAGCAGTACTTC
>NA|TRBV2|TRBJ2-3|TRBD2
CASRGRLAGGTDTQYF
TGTGCCAGCAGGGGACGACTAGCGGGAGGGACAGATACGCAGTATTTT
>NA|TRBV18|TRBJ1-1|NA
CASSPLNGQGSTEAFF
TGTGCCAGCTCACCACTCAACGGTCAGGGTAGCACTGAAGCTTTCTTT
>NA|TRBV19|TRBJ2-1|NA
CASRGIGTAEQFF
TGTGCCAGTAGGGGCATTGGCACTGCTGAGCAGTTCTTC
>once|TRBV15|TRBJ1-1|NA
CATSRGSDTEAFF
TGTGCCACCAGCAGAGGCAGCGACACTGAAGCTTTCTTT
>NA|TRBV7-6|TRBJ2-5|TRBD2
CASSFGLAETQYF
TGTGCCAGCAGCTTTGGACTAGCGGAGACCCAGTACTTC
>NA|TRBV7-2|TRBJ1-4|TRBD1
CASSLNRGLEKLFF
TGTGCCAGCAGTCTCAACAGGGGGCTCGAAAAACTGTTTTTT
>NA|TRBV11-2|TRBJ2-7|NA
CASSLDGFEQYF
TGTGCCAGCAGCTTAGACGGTTTCGAGCAGTACTTC
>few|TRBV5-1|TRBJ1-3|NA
CASSLATSSGNTIYF
TGCGCCAGCAGCTTGGCCACTAGCTCTGGAAACACCATATATTTT
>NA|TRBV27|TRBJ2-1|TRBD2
CASRKGTSGGGSSYNEQFF
TGTGCCAGCAGAAAGGGGACTAGCGGGGGGGGTAGCTCCTACAATGAGCAGTTCTTC
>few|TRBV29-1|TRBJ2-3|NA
CSVDVRGNTQYF
TGCAGCGTTGACGTCAGGGGTAATACGCAGTATTTT
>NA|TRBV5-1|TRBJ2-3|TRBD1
CASSLTTGQAGYTDTQYF
TGCGCCAGCAGCCTGACTACCGGACAGGCCGGGTACACAGATACGCAGTATTTT
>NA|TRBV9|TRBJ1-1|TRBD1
CASSAAGGVDTEAFF
TGTGCCAGCAGCGCCGCAGGGGGCGTCGACACTGAAGCTTTCTTT
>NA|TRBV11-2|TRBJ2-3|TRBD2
CASSLEGGWKAGPEADTQYF
TGTGCCAGCAGCTTAGAAGGCGGCTGGAAAGCGGGACCTGAGGCAGATACGCAGTATTTT
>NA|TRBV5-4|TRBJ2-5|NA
CASSIPGGEETQYF
TGTGCCAGCAGCATCCCGGGGGGCGAAGAGACCCAGTACTTC
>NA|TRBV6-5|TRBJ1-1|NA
CASSSRQVAEAFF
TGTGCCAGCAGTTCGAGACAGGTCGCTGAAGCTTTCTTT
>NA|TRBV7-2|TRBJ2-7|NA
CASSLEGEGPREQYF
TGTGCCAGCAGCTTAGAGGGGGAGGGCCCTCGGGAGCAGTACTTC
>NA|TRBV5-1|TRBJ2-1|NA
CASSPNVPVAASSYNEQFF
TGCGCCAGCAGCCCGAACGTCCCCGTGGCGGCGAGCTCCTACAATGAGCAGTTCTTC
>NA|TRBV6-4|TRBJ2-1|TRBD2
CASSDSGTSGRNEQFF
TGTGCCAGCAGTGACTCGGGGACTAGCGGGAGGAATGAGCAGTTCTTC
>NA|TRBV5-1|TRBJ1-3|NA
CASRLESGNTIYF
TGCGCCAGCAGACTGGAGTCCGGAAACACCATATATTTT
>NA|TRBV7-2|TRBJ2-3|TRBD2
CASSHTSGSTDTQYF
TGTGCCAGCAGCCACACTAGCGGGAGTACAGATACGCAGTATTTT
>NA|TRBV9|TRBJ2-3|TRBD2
CASSTSTSGVGTDTQYF
TGTGCCAGCAGCACCTCGACTAGCGGGGTGGGGACAGATACGCAGTATTTT
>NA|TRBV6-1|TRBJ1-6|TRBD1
CASSEDGQGGLPLHF
TGTGCCAGCAGTGAAGACGGGCAGGGGGGATTACCCCTCCACTTT
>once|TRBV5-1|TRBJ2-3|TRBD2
CASSSRVLAGGGADTQYF
TGCGCCAGCAGCTCCAGGGTACTAGCGGGAGGAGGGGCAGATACGCAGTATTTT
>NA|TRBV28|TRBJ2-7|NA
CASSYEYEQYF
TGTGCCAGCAGCTACGAATACGAGCAGTACTTC
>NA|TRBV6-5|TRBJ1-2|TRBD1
CASSYRQGGGYTF
TGTGCCAGCAGTTACCGACAGGGTGGAGGCTACACCTTC
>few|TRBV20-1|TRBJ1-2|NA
CSASVLNGGYTF
TGCAGTGCTAGTGTGCTCAACGGTGGCTACACCTTC
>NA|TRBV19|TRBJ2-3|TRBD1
CASRMTGANTDTQYF
TGTGCCAGTAGGATGACAGGGGCGAACACAGATACGCAGTATTTT
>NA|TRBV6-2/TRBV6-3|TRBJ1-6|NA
CASSYLDNSTPLHF
TGTGCCAGCAGTTACCTCGACAATTCTACACCCCTCCACTTT
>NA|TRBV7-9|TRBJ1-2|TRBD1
CASSLAQGADYGYTF
TGTGCCAGCAGCTTAGCTCAGGGGGCTGACTATGGCTACACCTTC
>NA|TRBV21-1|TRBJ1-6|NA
CASSKALGDISPLHF
TGTGCCAGCAGCAAAGCGCTAGGGGACATATCACCCCTCCACTTT
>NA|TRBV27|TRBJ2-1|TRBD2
CATRPGGSYEQFF
TGTGCCACCCGCCCCGGCGGGAGTTATGAGCAGTTCTTC
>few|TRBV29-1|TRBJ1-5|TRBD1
CSVQQGAGGNQPQHF
TGCAGCGTTCAACAGGGGGCTGGGGGCAATCAGCCCCAGCATTTT
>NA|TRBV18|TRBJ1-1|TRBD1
CASSPSVQGLNTEAFF
TGTGCCAGCTCACCGTCAGTACAGGGGCTGAACACTGAAGCTTTCTTT
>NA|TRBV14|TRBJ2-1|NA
CASSHLSAGDEQFF
TGTGCCAGCAGCCACCTTTCAGCGGGCGATGAGCAGTTCTTC
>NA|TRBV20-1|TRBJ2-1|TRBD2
CSASGRAPQFF
TGCAGTGCTAGCGGGAGGGCCCCGCAGTTCTTC
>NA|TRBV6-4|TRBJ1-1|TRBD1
CASIRDSLEAFF
TGTGCCAGCATCAGGGACAGCCTTGAAGCTTTCTTT
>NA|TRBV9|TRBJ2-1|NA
CASSVGRSGHNEQFF
TGTGCCAGCAGCGTTGGTCGATCTGGCCACAATGAGCAGTTCTTC
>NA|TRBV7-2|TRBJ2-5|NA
CASSKRGGIGETQYF
TGTGCCAGCAGCAAAAGGGGGGGGATTGGGGAGACCCAGTACTTC
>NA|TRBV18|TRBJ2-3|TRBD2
CASSPLGNVLAGGMTDTQYF
TGTGCCAGCTCACCGCTTGGCAACGTTCTAGCGGGAGGAATGACAGATACGCAGTATTTT
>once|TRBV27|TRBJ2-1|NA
CASSFGGGESYNEQFF
TGTGCCAGCAGTTTTGGTGGGGGCGAGTCCTACAATGAGCAGTTCTTC
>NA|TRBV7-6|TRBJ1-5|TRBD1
CASSLEQGIHQPQHF
TGTGCCAGCAGCTTAGAACAGGGGATCCATCAGCCCCAGCATTTT
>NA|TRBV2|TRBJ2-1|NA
CASRLLDNEQFF
TGTGCCAGCAGACTATTGGACAATGAGCAGTTCTTC
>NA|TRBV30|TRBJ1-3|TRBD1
CAWSETGWPSGNTIYF
TGTGCCTGGAGTGAGACAGGGTGGCCCTCTGGAAACACCATATATTTT
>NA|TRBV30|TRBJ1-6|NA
CAWRGLGGGSPLHF
TGTGCCTGGAGAGGTCTTGGGGGCGGTTCACCCCTCCACTTT
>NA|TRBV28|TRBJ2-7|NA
CASTQRGEQYF
TGTGCCAGCACCCAAAGGGGCGAGCAGTACTTC
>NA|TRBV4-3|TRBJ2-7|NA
CASSQDSSGRDEQYF
TGCGCCAGCAGCCAAGATTCGTCGGGGAGAGACGAGCAGTACTTC
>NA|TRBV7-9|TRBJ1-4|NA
CASSPRTGRDEKLFF
TGTGCCAGCAGCCCCAGAACAGGGAGGGATGAAAAACTGTTTTTT
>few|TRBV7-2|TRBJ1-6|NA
CASSLTLLSWTDYSPLHF
TGTGCCAGCAGCTTAACGCTATTATCTTGGACGGACTATTCACCCCTCCACTTT
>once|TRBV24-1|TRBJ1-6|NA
CATSDSSDSPLHF
TGTGCCACCAGTGATTCTTCGGATTCACCCCTCCACTTT
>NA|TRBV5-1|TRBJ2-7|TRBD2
CASSLALAGSSEQYF
TGCGCCAGCAGCTTGGCACTAGCGGGATCCTCCGAGCAGTACTTC